One and the same sample provided the 25 T cell receptor beta chains below, sequenced in a study of immune characterization of retroperitoneal liposarcoma. TCRdb redid the calling of the PCR reads with MiXCR, one entry per CDR3 protein. In the table there are roughly 9,300 distinct CDR3 sequences, under 30% of which are singletons. The sample comprised blood. The receptors originated from a male donor with retroperitoneal liposarcoma.

This clonotype was detected many times. The CDR3 loop is CAISEWGSNEQFF. In nucleotides, the CDR3 is TGTGCCATCAGTGAATGGGGATCAAATGAGCAGTTCTTC. The chain couples TRBV10-3 to TRBJ2-1, with D hard to call. V shed 3 bases and J shed 7 bases, with 10 bases lying between them. The CDR3 length is 13 residues. Germline V CDR1 and CDR2: ENHRY, SYGVKD.

This chain joins TRBV6-2 or TRBV6-3 and TRBJ2-1; 10 nucleotides agree with TRBD2. The V gene end was trimmed by 11 bases and the J gene end by 5 bases; junction bases not matched to a gene: 9. This CDR3 has 14 amino acids. Germline CDR1 reads MNHEY; CDR2 reads SVGEGT. CDR3 protein: CAGKSGGANNEQFF. CDR3 sequence (DNA): TGTGCCGGGAAAAGCGGGGGGGCGAACAATGAGCAGTTCTTC.

This clonotype was observed a few times. The V and J genes are TRBV14 and TRBJ2-1; 8 nucleotides line up with TRBD2. The CDR3 loop spans 16 amino acids. Looked up from germline, CDR1 is SGHDN and CDR2 is FVKESK. After removal of 4 bases from V and 4 bases from J, the junction contained 9 bases not matched to a gene. This CDR3 is CASSPWGAGDYNEQFF. The DNA of the CDR3 is TGTGCCAGCAGCCCCTGGGGAGCGGGGGATTACAATGAGCAGTTCTTC.

This chain links TRBV6-1 with TRBJ2-1, with 11 bases lining up with TRBD2. The J call could be wrong; TRBJ2-7 is a better fit for the DNA end. In germline, CDR1 is MNHNS, CDR2 SASEGT. The CDR3 covers 15 residues. The CDR3 DNA is TGTGCCAGCAGTGACCTTAGCGGGGGGGCCTACGAGCAGTACGTC. Translating it yields CASSDLSGGAYEQYV.

This clonotype was counted at least ten times. The genes are TRBV7-8 and TRBJ2-1, with 7 bases identical to TRBD1. The CDR3 consists of 15 residues. V shed 8 bases and J 9 bases; nucleotides not matched to a gene: 16. Germline V gene lookup returns CDR1 SGHVS and CDR2 FQNEAQ. The CDR3 nucleotides are TGTGCCAGCCGAGGCGGTAGACAGGGATCGGTTGAGCAGTTCTTC. The encoded protein is CASRGGRQGSVEQFF.

This clonotype is medium-sized within its sample. The CDR3 protein is CASSAPAPSYNEQFF. CDR3 coding DNA: TGTGCCAGCAGTGCCCCGGCCCCTTCCTACAATGAGCAGTTCTTC. This chain uses TRBV27 with TRBJ2-1, with unresolved D. CDR1 is MNHEY, CDR2 SMNVEV, per germline (reference sequence). The CDR3 length is 15 residues. Trimming shortened V by 5 bases and J by 1 base, and 12 bases separated the two germline ends.

This clonotype is deemed medium-sized. The CDR3 loop reads CASSLIPLNSPLHF. CDR3 sequence (DNA): TGTGCCAGCAGCTTAATCCCACTTAATTCACCCCTCCACTTT. This chain connects TRBV7-8 to TRBJ1-6; D is ambiguous. Germline CDR1 SGHVS, CDR2 FQNEAQ. This CDR3 has 14 residues. With 2 bases removed from V and 6 bases from J, the gap between germline ends came to 8 bases.

This clonotype has at least ten counts. The chain carries TRBV7-6 and TRBJ2-5; weak D call: TRBD1 (6 bases). CDR3 length equals 12 residues. Germline loops: CDR1 SGHVS, CDR2 FNYEAQ. V was shortened by 5 bases and J by 7 bases, with 11 bases between the two germline ends. CDR3 coding DNA: TGTGCCAGCAGCACCCTAGGGGGGACCCAGTACTTC. The encoded protein is CASSTLGGTQYF.

The genes are TRBV6-1 and TRBJ1-5, with 9 bases matching TRBD1. Germline-derived CDR1 and CDR2 are MNHNS and SASEGT. V lost 0 bases, J lost 6 bases, and 3 bases stayed unmatched. CDR3 length: 15 amino acids. CDR3 bases: TGTGCCAGCAGTGAAGCGGGGACAGGGAGTCAGCCCCAGCATTTT. Protein sequence: CASSEAGTGSQPQHF.

The chain carries TRBV4-3 and TRBJ2-1, with 9 bases aligning to TRBD1. The CDR3 is made up of 15 amino acids. The V gene end was trimmed by 4 bases and the J gene end by 10 bases; junction bases not matched to a gene: 11. In germline, CDR1 is LGHNA, CDR2 YSLEER. The CDR3 region is CASSRTTSQGAEQFF. CDR3 DNA: TGCGCCAGCAGCCGCACCACATCACAGGGGGCGGAGCAGTTCTTC.

The rearrangement uses TRBV12-3 or TRBV12-4 and TRBJ1-1; 7 bases are a match to TRBD1. V trimming: 1 base; J trimming: 8 bases; junction bases outside the gene matches: 7. The CDR3 is 14 residues long. The CDR3, as DNA: TGTGCCAGCAGTTTAGTATGGACAGGAAGCGAAGCTTTCTTT. Translating it yields CASSLVWTGSEAFF.

This clonotype counts as medium-sized. The rearrangement links TRBV7-2 to TRBJ1-5; TRBD1 might be the D (5 bases). The germline V gene has CDR1 SGHTA and CDR2 FQGNSA. CDR3 size: 16 residues. Trimming shortened V by 1 base and J by 0 bases, and 10 bases separated the two germline ends. CDR3 nucleotide sequence: TGTGCCAGCAGCTTAGGGGGCGCCGGTAGCAATCAGCCCCAGCATTTT. Translating gives CASSLGGAGSNQPQHF.

This clonotype was observed many times. The chain recombines TRBV4-1 with TRBJ1-1; 7 bases map to TRBD1. J gave up 1 base and V 4 bases, and 6 bases lay outside the gene matches. Germline assignment: CDR1 MGHRA and CDR2 YSYEKL. The CDR3 covers 15 residues. CDR3 in DNA: TGCGCCAGCAGCCCCTGGGACAGAACGAACACTGAAGCTTTCTTT. It translates to CASSPWDRTNTEAFF.

V and J are TRBV7-6 and TRBJ2-1, with D unclear. Trimming removed 1 base at V and 8 bases at J, with 18 bases between. The CDR3 extends over 16 amino acids. The germline gives CDR1 SGHVS, CDR2 FNYEAQ. This CDR3 is CASSLVLSRANYEQFF. The DNA of the CDR3 is TGTGCCAGCAGCTTAGTCCTTTCTAGGGCCAACTATGAGCAGTTCTTC.

This clonotype was observed at least ten times. This chain joins TRBV6-6 and TRBJ1-5, with TRBD1 as a possible D gene (5 bases). Deletions cut 2 bases from V and 7 bases from J, with 18 bases between. In germline, CDR1 is MNHNY, CDR2 SVGAGI (reference sequence). The CDR3 spans 16 residues. The CDR3 loop reads CASSYGAGREGQPQHF. The CDR3 DNA follows: TGTGCCAGCAGTTACGGGGCAGGGAGGGAGGGACAGCCCCAGCATTTT.

This clonotype has only a few counts. This chain joins TRBV7-8 and TRBJ2-1, with TRBD1 matching over 7 bases. From germline, CDR1 is SGHVS and CDR2 FQNEAQ. The junction had 13 bases not matched to a gene; V was cut back by 4 bases and J by 10 bases. The CDR3 sequence is 15 residues long. The CDR3 coding sequence is TGTGCCAGCAGCTCCCTCGCCGACAGGGCCTACGAGCAGTTCTTC. Protein product: CASSSLADRAYEQFF.

The chain carries TRBV7-2 and TRBJ2-3, with D tentatively TRBD2 (5 bases). From germline, CDR1 is SGHTA and CDR2 FQGNSA. V lost 5 bases, J lost 4 bases, and 10 bases lay in between. The CDR3 runs to 13 residues. The CDR3 sequence is CASSKTAADTQYF. CDR3 in DNA: TGTGCCAGCAGCAAAACAGCGGCAGATACGCAGTATTTT.

This chain links TRBV4-1 with TRBJ1-1; 12 nucleotides align to TRBD1. The J call is doubtful: the DNA matches TRBJ2-7 better. CDR1 is MGHRA, CDR2 YSYEKL, per germline. The CDR3 has 15 amino acids. This CDR3 is CASSTAGTGGSEQYF. DNA of the CDR3: TGCGCCAGCAGCACCGCCGGGACAGGGGGCAGTGAGCAGTACTTC.

This clonotype was seen a few times. This could be a read error, since a much larger clone is one nucleotide away. The genes are TRBV2 and TRBJ2-1; D is perhaps TRBD1 or TRBD2 (5 bases each). V was trimmed by 3 bases and J by 13 bases, leaving 16 bases between them. From germline, CDR1 is SNHLY and CDR2 FYNNEI. The CDR3 is 13 residues long. This CDR3 is CASSDGGRETQFF. The CDR3 nucleotides are TGTGCCAGCAGTGATGGGGGAAGGGAGACCCAGTTCTTC.

The genes are TRBV4-1 and TRBJ2-1; perhaps D is TRBD1 or TRBD2 (5 bases each). Germline CDR1 and CDR2: MGHRA and YSYEKL. V gave up 4 bases and J gave up 6 bases, with 19 bases separating them. The CDR3 runs 16 residues. This CDR3 is CASSPQTTLRGNEQFF. CDR3 nucleotides: TGCGCCAGCAGCCCACAAACAACTCTGAGGGGCAATGAGCAGTTCTTC.

The V and J genes are TRBV12-3 or TRBV12-4 and TRBJ1-5, with D maybe TRBD1 (5 bases). V dropped 6 bases and J dropped 7 bases, with 13 bases sitting between them. The CDR3 has 13 residues. The CDR3 DNA reads TGTGCCAGCAGCCGGGACCCTGGACAGCCCCAGCATTTT. Translation: CASSRDPGQPQHF.

This chain connects TRBV6-1 to TRBJ2-5; 7 bases match TRBD2. The germline CDR1 and CDR2 sequences are MNHNS and SASEGT. The trim removed 6 bases at V and 1 base at J, leaving 5 bases unmatched. The CDR3 sequence is 14 residues long. Here the CDR3 reads CASRVWGGQETQYF. CDR3 nucleotide sequence: TGTGCCAGCAGAGTATGGGGGGGCCAAGAGACCCAGTACTTC.

The CDR3 sequence is CASSEGGTGELFF. The CDR3 DNA reads TGTGCCAGCAGTGAAGGGGGCACCGGGGAGCTGTTTTTT. V and J are TRBV2 and TRBJ2-2, with D unclear. This CDR3 has 13 residues. The V gene's germline CDR1 is SNHLY and CDR2 FYNNEI. Trimming shortened V by 1 base and J by 4 bases, and 4 bases separated the two germline ends.

CDR3: CASSLSGFGDEQFF. As DNA, the CDR3 is TGTGCCAGCAGCTTATCAGGGTTTGGCGATGAGCAGTTCTTC. V and J are TRBV7-6 and TRBJ2-1; tentatively, D is TRBD1 (5 bases). V was pared by 2 bases and J by 8 bases, with 13 bases between. The CDR3 is 14 amino acids. CDR1 is SGHVS, CDR2 FNYEAQ, per germline.

This clonotype was counted ten times or more. The gene calls are TRBV6-1 and TRBJ2-1; D remains unclear. Between the trimmed V and J ends, which lost 5 bases and 8 bases, there was a span of 13 bases. The CDR3 sequence is 13 residues long. The germline V gene has CDR1 MNHNS and CDR2 SASEGT. The chain's CDR3 is CASSSEQSDEQFF. The DNA for the CDR3 is TGTGCCAGCAGTTCCGAACAATCGGATGAGCAGTTCTTC.